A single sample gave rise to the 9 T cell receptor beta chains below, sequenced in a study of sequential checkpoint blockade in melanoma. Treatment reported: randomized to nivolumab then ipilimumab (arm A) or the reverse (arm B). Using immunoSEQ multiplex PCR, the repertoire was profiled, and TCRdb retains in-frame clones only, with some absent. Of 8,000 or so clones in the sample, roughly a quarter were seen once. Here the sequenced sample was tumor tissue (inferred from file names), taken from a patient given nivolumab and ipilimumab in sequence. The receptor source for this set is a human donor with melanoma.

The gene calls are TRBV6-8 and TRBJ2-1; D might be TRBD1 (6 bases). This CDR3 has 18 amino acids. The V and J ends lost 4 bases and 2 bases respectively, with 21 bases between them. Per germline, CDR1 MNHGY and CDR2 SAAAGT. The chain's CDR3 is CASSWDLSGKGAYNEQFF. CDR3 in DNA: TGTGCCAGCAGTTGGGACCTCAGCGGAAAGGGGGCCTACAATGAGCAGTTCTTC.

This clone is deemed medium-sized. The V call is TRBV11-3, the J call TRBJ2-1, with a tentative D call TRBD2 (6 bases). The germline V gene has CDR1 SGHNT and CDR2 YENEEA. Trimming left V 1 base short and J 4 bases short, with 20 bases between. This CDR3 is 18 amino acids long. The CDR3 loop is CASSLVRGGLNFYNEQFF. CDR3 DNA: TGTGCCAGCAGCTTAGTTCGGGGAGGCCTCAATTTTTACAATGAGCAGTTCTTC.

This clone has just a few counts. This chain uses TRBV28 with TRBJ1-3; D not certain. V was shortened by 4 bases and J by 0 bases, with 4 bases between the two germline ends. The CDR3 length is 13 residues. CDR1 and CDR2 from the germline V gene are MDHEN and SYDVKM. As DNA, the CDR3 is TGTGCCAGCAGTTCTCACTCTGGAAACACCATATATTTT. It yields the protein CASSSHSGNTIYF.

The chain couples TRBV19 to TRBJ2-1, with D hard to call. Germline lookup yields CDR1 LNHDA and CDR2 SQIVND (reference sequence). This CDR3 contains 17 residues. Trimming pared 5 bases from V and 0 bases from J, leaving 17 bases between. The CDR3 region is CASSPLFGLSSYNEQFF. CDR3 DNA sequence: TGTGCCAGTAGTCCCCTGTTTGGCCTAAGCTCCTACAATGAGCAGTTCTTC.

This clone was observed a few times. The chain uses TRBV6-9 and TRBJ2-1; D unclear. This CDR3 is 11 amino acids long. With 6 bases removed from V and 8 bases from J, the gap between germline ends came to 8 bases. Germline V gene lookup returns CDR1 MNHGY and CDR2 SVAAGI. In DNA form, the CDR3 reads TGTGCCAGCAGGACCTTGTATGAGCAGTTCTTC. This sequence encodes CASRTLYEQFF.

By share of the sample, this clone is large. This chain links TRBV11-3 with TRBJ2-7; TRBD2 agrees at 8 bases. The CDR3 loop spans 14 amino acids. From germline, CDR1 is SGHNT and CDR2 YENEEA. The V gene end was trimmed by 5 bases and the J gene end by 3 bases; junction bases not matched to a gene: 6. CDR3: CASSAGTSGYEQYV. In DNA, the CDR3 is TGTGCCAGCAGCGCCGGAACTAGCGGCTACGAGCAGTACGTC.

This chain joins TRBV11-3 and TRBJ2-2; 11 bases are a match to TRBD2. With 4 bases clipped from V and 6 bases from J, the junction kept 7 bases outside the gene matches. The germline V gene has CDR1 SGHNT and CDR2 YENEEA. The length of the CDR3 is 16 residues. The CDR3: CASSSRLAGMPGELFF. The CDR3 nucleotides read TGTGCCAGCAGCTCTAGACTAGCGGGGATGCCCGGGGAGCTGTTTTTT.

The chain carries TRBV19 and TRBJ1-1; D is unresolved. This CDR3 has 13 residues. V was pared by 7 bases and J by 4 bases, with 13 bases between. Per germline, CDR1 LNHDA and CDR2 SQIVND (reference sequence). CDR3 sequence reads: CASTSEVGTEAFF. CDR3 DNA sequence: TGTGCCAGTACATCGGAGGTTGGCACTGAAGCTTTCTTT. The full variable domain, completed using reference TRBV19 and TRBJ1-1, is DGGITQSPKYLFRKEGQNVTLSCEQNLNHDAMYWYRQDPGQGLRLIYYSQIVNDFQKGDIAEGYSVSREKKESFPLTVTSAQKNPTAFYLCASTSEVGTEAFFGQGTRLTVV.

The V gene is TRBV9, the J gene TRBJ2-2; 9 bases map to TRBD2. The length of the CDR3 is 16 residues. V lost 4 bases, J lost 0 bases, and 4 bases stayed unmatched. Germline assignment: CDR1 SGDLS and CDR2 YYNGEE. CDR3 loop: CASSPIAGANTGELFF. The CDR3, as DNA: TGTGCCAGCAGCCCTATAGCGGGAGCGAACACCGGGGAGCTGTTTTTT.